Shown below are 21 T cell receptor beta chains from a single sample sequenced in a study of blood T cell dynamics during melanoma immunotherapy (dated by TCRdb to about 2020). The time point label, read with the paper, signifies: week 3, after first cycle of checkpoint inhibitor. Preparation of the library involved the immunoSEQ multiplex PCR assay. TCRdb's version of the immuneACCESS table is confined to in-frame rearrangements and falls short of the full clone set. An unresolved V gene accounts for under half of the shortfall where checked; the remainder is of unknown origin. This sample holds roughly 14,000 clones; around 88% were observed only once. The ten top clones hold approximately 7.8% of the sample. The material sequenced was blood, taken from a patient treated with checkpoint blockade. Every receptor here comes from a human donor with melanoma.

CDR3 DNA: TGTGCCAGCAGCTCCCGTCGCGATAGCGGATCAGATACGCAGTATTTT. Protein sequence: CASSSRRDSGSDTQYF. The chain links TRBV6-6 to TRBJ2-3; D may be TRBD2 (6 bases). CDR3 length: 16 residues. Germline assignment: CDR1 MNHNY and CDR2 SVGAGI (reference sequence). Trimming stripped 6 bases from V and 4 bases from J, with 20 bases between.

V usage is TRBV7-2 and J usage is TRBJ1-2; perhaps TRBD1 as D (5 bases). The CDR3 spans 13 residues. Germline V lookup: CDR1 SGHTA, CDR2 FQGNSA. Trimming shortened V by 4 bases and J by 6 bases, and 12 bases separated the two germline ends. CDR3 nucleotides: TGTGCCAGCAGCTCGACAGATATAGATGGCTACACCTTC. Amino acid sequence: CASSSTDIDGYTF.

The V and J genes are TRBV28 and TRBJ2-7; 8 bases agree with TRBD1. This CDR3 is built from 15 residues. CDR1 is MDHEN, CDR2 SYDVKM, per germline. J was trimmed by 7 bases and V by 8 bases; bases with no gene match: 16. The CDR3 loop reads CASGGPRQGTGEQYF. CDR3 DNA sequence: TGTGCCAGCGGGGGCCCGAGACAGGGGACGGGGGAGCAGTACTTC. The whole variable domain, remainder taken from reference TRBV28 and TRBJ2-7, is DVKVTQSSRYLVKRTGEKVFLECVQDMDHENMFWYRQDPGLGLRLIYFSYDVKMKEKGDIPEGYSVSREKKERFSLILESASTNQTSMYLCASGGPRQGTGEQYFGPGTRLTVT.

This clone was recorded only once. J is TRBJ2-3 and V is TRBV7-9; TRBD2 matches 9 bases. V lost 7 bases and J lost 2; bases outside the gene matches: 10. The CDR3 totals 16 residues. Germline values: CDR1 SEHNR, CDR2 FQNEAQ (reference sequence). The CDR3 DNA is TGTGCCAGCAACCCACCGACTAGCGGAGTCACAGATACGCAGTATTTT. Translated: CASNPPTSGVTDTQYF. The complete variable domain, with remaining parts taken from reference TRBV7-9 and TRBJ2-3, reads DTGVSQNPRHKITKRGQNVTFRCDPISEHNRLYWYRQTLGQGPEFLTYFQNEAQLEKSRLLSDRFSAERPKGSFSTLEIQRTEQGDSAMYLCASNPPTSGVTDTQYFGPGTRLTVL.

The genes are TRBV11-2 and TRBJ2-7, with D possibly matching TRBD2 (7 bases). The V end was cut by 5 bases, the J end by 2 bases, with 16 bases between. Germline V CDR1 and CDR2: SGHAT, FQNNGV. The CDR3 length is 15 residues. CDR3 DNA sequence: TGTGCCAGCAGCCCGCCCGGGGGGCCCCCCTACGAGCAGTACTTC. Translated, it gives CASSPPGGPPYEQYF.

This clone appeared a few times. The chain joins TRBV9 to TRBJ1-4; D unresolved. Per germline, CDR1 SGDLS and CDR2 YYNGEE. V dropped 0 bases and J dropped 0 bases, with 3 bases sitting between them. The CDR3 loop spans 14 amino acids. CDR3 protein: CASSVGATNEKLFF. The DNA for the CDR3 is TGTGCCAGCAGCGTAGGGGCAACTAATGAAAAACTGTTTTTT.

The table lists this clone with a few counts. The chain links TRBV5-1 to TRBJ1-1; maybe TRBD1 (5 bases). V lost 1 base and J 6 bases, leaving 10 bases between the germline ends. This CDR3 has 13 residues. Germline assignment: CDR1 SGHRS and CDR2 YFSETQ. The CDR3 is CASSLLGGAEAFF. The CDR3 DNA reads as TGCGCCAGCAGCTTGCTCGGGGGGGCTGAAGCTTTCTTT.

This chain connects TRBV19 to TRBJ2-6; D remains ambiguous. CDR1 and CDR2 from the germline V gene are LNHDA and SQIVND (reference sequence). Trimming removed 5 bases at V and 1 base at J, with 3 bases between. This CDR3 spans 13 amino acids. CDR3 sequence reads: CASSPSGANVLTF. The DNA for the CDR3 is TGTGCCAGTAGTCCTTCTGGGGCCAACGTCCTGACTTTC.

V is TRBV7-9 and J is TRBJ2-1; D possibly corresponds to TRBD1 (6 bases). The ends were cut back, 5 bases at V and 5 bases at J, with 13 bases in the middle. Germline loops: CDR1 SEHNR, CDR2 FQNEAQ (reference sequence). This CDR3 has 14 residues. The DNA for the CDR3 is TGTGCCAGCAGCGGGTACAGGGCTCACAATGAGCAGTTCTTC. This translates into CASSGYRAHNEQFF.

The genes are TRBV11-2 and TRBJ2-3; TRBD2 aligns across 9 bases. This CDR3 is built from 15 residues. The germline gives CDR1 SGHAT, CDR2 FQNNGV. V gave up 5 bases and J gave up 1 base; unmatched junction bases: 4. DNA for the CDR3: TGTGCCAGCAGCGGACTAGCGATCGGCACAGATACGCAGTATTTT. This gives the protein CASSGLAIGTDTQYF.

The sample holds a few counts of this clone. The rearrangement uses TRBV14 and TRBJ1-1; D call uncertain. Germline V gene lookup returns CDR1 SGHDN and CDR2 FVKESK. V lost 3 bases to trimming and J lost 0 bases, with 5 bases between them. This CDR3 has 13 amino acids. The CDR3 coding sequence is TGTGCCAGCAGCCAGGGGATGAACACTGAAGCTTTCTTT. Encoded protein: CASSQGMNTEAFF.

The CDR3 DNA is TGTGCCACCAGCAGAGATTTCCGGGACAGTTTCCAAGAGACCCAGTACTTC. It codes for CATSRDFRDSFQETQYF. The chain joins TRBV15 to TRBJ2-5; 7 bases align to TRBD1. V was clipped by 0 bases and J by 1 base; unmatched bases: 8. Germline assignment: CDR1 LNHNV and CDR2 YYDKDF (reference sequence). The CDR3 is 17 amino acids.

This chain joins TRBV6-5 and TRBJ2-3; D call uncertain. V dropped 4 bases and J dropped 7 bases, with 9 bases sitting between them. The CDR3 consists of 12 residues. Germline V gives CDR1 MNHEY, CDR2 SVGAGI. As DNA, the CDR3 is TGTGCCAGCAGTTCACAGCGCAATACGCAGTATTTT. It specifies CASSSQRNTQYF.

This CDR3 reads CASSQELVAGGADTQYF. The CDR3 DNA reads as TGTGCCAGCAGCCAAGAACTCGTAGCGGGAGGGGCAGATACGCAGTATTTT. This chain joins TRBV4-2 and TRBJ2-3; 11 bases match TRBD2. V was pared by 0 bases and J by 4 bases, with 6 bases of the junction left unmatched. Germline V lookup: CDR1 LGHNA, CDR2 YNFKEQ. The CDR3 consists of 17 residues.

The gene calls are TRBV27 and TRBJ2-2, with D perhaps matching TRBD1 (6 bases). V dropped 2 bases and J dropped 13 bases, with 23 bases sitting between them. CDR1 MNHEY and CDR2 SMNVEV come from the germline V gene (reference sequence). This CDR3 is built from 16 residues. CDR3 loop: CASSLGGYPLPTGLFF. CDR3 DNA: TGTGCCAGCAGTTTAGGTGGCTACCCCCTCCCGACAGGGCTGTTTTTT.

This clone was seen more than once but under ten times. This chain joins TRBV27 and TRBJ1-2, with TRBD1 matching over 7 bases. The ends lost 5 bases at V and 8 bases at J; junction bases unmatched: 11. Germline V CDR1 and CDR2: MNHEY, SMNVEV (reference sequence). The CDR3 consists of 14 residues. CDR3 amino acids: CASSPRTGISGYTF. In nucleotides, the CDR3 is TGTGCCAGCAGTCCCCGGACAGGAATATCAGGCTACACCTTC.

The chain joins TRBV4-2 to TRBJ2-5, with 15 bases that match TRBD2. CDR1 and CDR2 (germline): LGHNA, YNFKEQ. J gave up 5 bases and V 1 base, and 11 bases lay outside the gene matches. The CDR3 spans 19 residues. Here the CDR3 reads CASSQGSFLGLAGGETQYF. The CDR3 DNA reads as TGTGCCAGCAGCCAAGGCTCTTTCCTGGGACTAGCGGGAGGTGAGACCCAGTACTTC.

The chain employs TRBV5-1 and TRBJ1-1; no definite D call. V dropped 6 bases and J dropped 1 base, with 13 bases sitting between them. CDR1 and CDR2 (germline): SGHRS, YFSETQ. The length of the CDR3 is 14 residues. CDR3 sequence: CASMEGWTNTEAFF. CDR3 nucleotides: TGCGCCAGCATGGAGGGTTGGACGAACACTGAAGCTTTCTTT.

The chain joins TRBV7-3 to TRBJ2-3; D call uncertain. The CDR3 has 14 residues. Trimming shortened V by 6 bases and J by 2 bases, and 12 bases separated the two germline ends. Germline CDR1 is SGHTA and CDR2 is FQGTGA. This CDR3 is CASSPETNTDTQYF. The DNA of the CDR3 is TGTGCCAGCAGTCCAGAAACCAACACAGATACGCAGTATTTT.

To note about this clone: Relative to the germline gene, one junction end is altered; a read error may explain this. The chain uses TRBV7-9 and TRBJ2-7; 11 nucleotides agree with TRBD1. Germline CDR1 and CDR2: SEHNR and FQNEAQ (reference sequence). This CDR3 spans 15 amino acids. In nucleotides, the CDR3 is TGCGCCAGCAGCCCCGGGACAGGGGGCTCCTACGAGCAGTACTTC. It translates to CASSPGTGGSYEQYF.

This clone appeared once. The chain joins TRBV27 to TRBJ1-2, with D possibly TRBD1 on 6 matching bases. The CDR3 is 15 residues long. CDR1 is MNHEY and CDR2 is SMNVEV in the germline V gene (reference sequence). V dropped 2 bases and J dropped 8 bases, with 18 bases sitting between them. CDR3 DNA: TGTGCCAGCAGTTTAGGGGGCGCCATCGATGAGGGCTACACCTTC. It is translated as CASSLGGAIDEGYTF.